This is a list of T cell receptor beta chains from one sample in a study of blood T cell repertoires in COVID-19. The table came from immunoSEQ multiplex PCR; TCRdb's copy has only in-frame clones and leaves some out. The table shows 250,000 to 300,000 clones, with 70% to 90% occurring only once. Source material: peripheral blood. Receptors were obtained from a man in his fifties or sixties with active or convalescent COVID-19. Each CDR3 is given with its conserved first and last residue. A D gene is named only where the DNA matches it firmly. Part of the rows lack a size; the others show once, few, many or a class for expanded clones.

clone_size	v_call	d_call	j_call	cdr3_length	cdr3_nt	cdr3_aa
.	TRBV9	TRBD2	TRBJ2-7	16	TGTGCCAGCAGCGTAGGAGAGGCGGGAGCCCCCTACGAGCAGTACTTC	CASSVGEAGAPYEQYF
.	TRBV29-1	TRBD1	TRBJ1-1	13	TGCAGCGTTGTCGGACAGGGGAACACTGAAGCTTTCTTT	CSVVGQGNTEAFF
.	TRBV18	.	TRBJ2-7	15	TGTGCCAGCTCACCAAACGACTGGGAGGTTTACGAGCAGTACTTC	CASSPNDWEVYEQYF
few	TRBV28	TRBD1	TRBJ2-3	15	TGTGCCAGCTGTCCTGGTGGACAGGGCACAGATACGCAGTATTTT	CASCPGGQGTDTQYF
once	TRBV25-1	TRBD1	TRBJ2-1	14	TGTGCCAGCAGTACAGACAGGGAAAACAATGAGCAGTTCTTC	CASSTDRENNEQFF
.	TRBV9	TRBD2	TRBJ2-7	15	TGTGCCAGCAGCTTAGGACTAGCGGGAAAAGGCGAGCAGTACTTC	CASSLGLAGKGEQYF
.	TRBV5-5	.	TRBJ1-6	16	TGTGCCAGCAGTCGGGGGGCCGGGGCCTCAAATTCACCCCTCCACTTT	CASSRGAGASNSPLHF
.	TRBV29-1	TRBD1	TRBJ1-1	14	TGCAGCGTTGTGACAGGGTCCATGAACACTGAAGCTTTCTTT	CSVVTGSMNTEAFF
.	TRBV28	.	TRBJ2-7	14	TGTGCCAGCACCAGAGGAGGGGCCCTCTACGAGCAGTACTTC	CASTRGGALYEQYF
.	TRBV5-1	TRBD1	TRBJ1-4	15	TGCGCCAGCAGCCTACAGGGGGAGAGTGTAGAAAAACTGTTTTTT	CASSLQGESVEKLFF
.	TRBV7-8	TRBD2	TRBJ2-4	18	TGTGCCAGCAGCCCCAATAGGCTAGCGGGATTAGCCAAAAACATTCAGTACTTC	CASSPNRLAGLAKNIQYF
few	TRBV7-2	.	TRBJ2-5	13	TGTGCCAGCAGCGCGCTAATACAAGAGACCCAGTACTTC	CASSALIQETQYF
few	TRBV6-5	TRBD1	TRBJ1-1	13	TGTGCCAGCAGACAGGGGGTGAGCACTGAAGCTTTCTTT	CASRQGVSTEAFF
.	TRBV7-8	.	TRBJ2-4	15	TGTGCCAGCAGCTTAGAAAGAGCGGCCAAAAACATTCAGTACTTC	CASSLERAAKNIQYF
few	TRBV6-5	TRBD1	TRBJ1-5	15	TGTGCCAGCAGGCTCGACAGGGCCGGCAATCAGCCCCAGCATTTT	CASRLDRAGNQPQHF
.	TRBV28	TRBD1	TRBJ2-4	13	TGTGCCAGCCGGGGACAGGGTCGTAACATTCAGTACTTC	CASRGQGRNIQYF
.	TRBV12-3/TRBV12-4	.	TRBJ2-7	13	TGTGCCAGCAGTTGGAACAGGCCTGACGAGCAGTACTTC	CASSWNRPDEQYF
.	TRBV4-1	.	TRBJ1-2	15	TGCGCCAGCAGCCAAGGGGATCGGGGTAACTATGGCTACACCTTC	CASSQGDRGNYGYTF
.	TRBV30	TRBD1	TRBJ1-1	13	TGTGCCTGGGGTAGACAGGGGGCCACTGAAGCTTTCTTT	CAWGRQGATEAFF
.	TRBV29-1	TRBD1	TRBJ1-6	14	TGCAGCGTCAGTCTGACAGGGTCCAATTCACCCCTCCACTTT	CSVSLTGSNSPLHF
few	TRBV19	.	TRBJ1-2	14	TGTGCCAGTAGTAGGGGGGGACTCCCCTATGGCTACACCTTC	CASSRGGLPYGYTF
once	TRBV5-6	TRBD2	TRBJ2-2	16	TGTGCCAGCAGCAGTCTAGCGGTCCCGAACACCGGGGAGCTGTTTTTT	CASSSLAVPNTGELFF
.	TRBV5-4	.	TRBJ2-7	16	TGTGCCAGCAGCCCGGGTCGAACGGAACTAAGCTACGAGCAGTACTTC	CASSPGRTELSYEQYF
few	TRBV7-9	TRBD2	TRBJ2-7	15	TGTGCCAGCAGCGGACGGACTAGCGGGAGCTACGAGCAGTACTTC	CASSGRTSGSYEQYF
.	TRBV27	TRBD1	TRBJ1-4	18	TGTGCCAGCAGTCCGGGACAGTACCCGTTTGCAACTAATGAAAAACTGTTTTTT	CASSPGQYPFATNEKLFF
.	TRBV4-3	.	TRBJ1-2	16	TGCGCCAGCAGCCAAGATCTGGGGCACGCAGCGTATGGCTACACCTTC	CASSQDLGHAAYGYTF
.	TRBV5-1	TRBD1	TRBJ2-4	16	TGCGCCAGCAGCGGCTCCGGGACAGGGTACAAAAACATTCAGTACTTC	CASSGSGTGYKNIQYF
.	TRBV25-1	.	TRBJ1-4	15	TGTGCCAGCAGTCTTACAGGCCCCACTAATGAAAAACTGTTTTTT	CASSLTGPTNEKLFF
.	TRBV6-6	.	TRBJ1-2	16	TGTGCCAGCACCCCAAGTCTAAGCACCAGGTACTATGGCTACACCTTC	CASTPSLSTRYYGYTF
.	TRBV5-4	TRBD1	TRBJ2-2	14	TGTGCCAGCAGCTTCGGGACAGGGCCCGGGGAGCTGTTTTTT	CASSFGTGPGELFF
.	TRBV5-6	TRBD1	TRBJ1-2	12	TGTGCCAGCAGTTCGACAGGGGCGGGCTACACCTTC	CASSSTGAGYTF
.	TRBV20-1	.	TRBJ1-2	11	TGCAGTGCCCCGTCGGGGAACGGCTACACCTTC	CSAPSGNGYTF
once	TRBV13	TRBD1	TRBJ2-5	15	TGTGCCAGCAGCAGGGGACAGGGGACCGTGGGGACCCAGTACTTC	CASSRGQGTVGTQYF
.	TRBV6-6	TRBD1	TRBJ2-4	14	TGTGCCAGCAGTTCGACGGACAGGAAAAACATTCAGTACTTC	CASSSTDRKNIQYF
.	TRBV9	TRBD2	TRBJ2-1	18	TGTGCCAGCAGCGTAGACGACGGGAGGACCCCCTCCTACAATGAGCAGTTCTTC	CASSVDDGRTPSYNEQFF
.	TRBV2	TRBD1	TRBJ2-5	16	TGTGCCAGCAGTGAACGGCTCGGGACAGGGTACGAGACCCAGTACTTC	CASSERLGTGYETQYF
.	TRBV7-2	.	TRBJ2-4	15	TGTGCCAGCAGGGACCAACAGGTGGCCAAAAACATTCAGTACTTC	CASRDQQVAKNIQYF
.	TRBV18	.	TRBJ2-3	17	TGTGCCAGCTCACCTAAGATAGGAGGGAGTGGCACAGATACGCAGTATTTT	CASSPKIGGSGTDTQYF
.	TRBV3-1/TRBV3-2	.	TRBJ2-7	15	TGTGCCAGCAGCCAAGCGGCGGTCCCCTCCTACGAGCAGTACTTC	CASSQAAVPSYEQYF